The rows below give T cell receptor beta chains drawn from one sample of a study of blood T cell repertoires in COVID-19. Method: immunoSEQ multiplex PCR; TCRdb's copy keeps in-frame clones and lacks some. There are more than 90,000 clones in the sample; over 65% occur only once, and roughly 5.6% lies in the top ten. Sequencing used peripheral blood. The receptor source for this set is a man in his 70s with acute or convalescent COVID-19. The CDR3 runs from the conserved cysteine through the conserved F or W. D genes are given only for firm matches. Some rows mark clone size as missing; the rest say once, few, many or name a class of expanded clone.

d_call,j_call,clone_size,v_call,cdr3_aa,cdr3_nt
.,TRBJ2-7,.,TRBV7-6,CASSKQGEQYF,TGTGCCAGCAGCAAACAGGGCGAGCAGTACTTC
TRBD1,TRBJ1-2,.,TRBV7-9,CASSPLDRDRVPGYTF,TGTGCCAGCAGCCCCCTCGACCGGGACAGGGTGCCCGGCTACACCTTC
TRBD1,TRBJ2-3,once,TRBV28,CASSVAEDRVEDTQYF,TGTGCCAGCAGTGTAGCCGAGGACAGGGTTGAGGATACGCAGTATTTT
TRBD1,TRBJ2-7,.,TRBV18,CASSLIEIGTGFYEQYF,TGTGCCAGCTCCCTTATCGAGATAGGGACAGGATTCTACGAGCAGTACTTC
.,TRBJ2-5,once,TRBV30,CAWSSTQRETQYF,TGTGCCTGGTCCTCCACACAACGAGAGACCCAGTACTTC
.,TRBJ2-7,.,TRBV7-3,CASSPAGTASYEQYF,TGTGCCAGCAGCCCTGCCGGGACTGCCTCCTACGAGCAGTACTTC
TRBD2,TRBJ2-1,.,TRBV28,CASRPGTSPYNEQFF,TGTGCCAGCAGGCCGGGGACTAGCCCGTACAATGAGCAGTTCTTC
TRBD1,TRBJ1-1,.,TRBV11-2,CASSLGQGITEAFF,TGTGCCAGCAGCTTAGGACAGGGAATAACTGAAGCTTTCTTT
.,TRBJ2-1,.,TRBV5-1,CASSLEGVSEQFF,TGCGCCAGCAGCTTGGAGGGGGTGTCTGAGCAGTTCTTC
.,TRBJ1-4,.,TRBV18,CASSEGVEKLFF,TGTGCCAGCTCAGAAGGGGTTGAAAAACTGTTTTTT
TRBD1,TRBJ2-7,.,TRBV5-1,CASSLVGQGSYEQYF,TGCGCCAGCAGCTTGGTCGGACAGGGGTCCTACGAGCAGTACTTC
TRBD2,TRBJ2-7,many,TRBV28,CASSLLASGVYEQYF,TGTGCCAGCAGTTTGTTGGCTAGCGGGGTCTACGAGCAGTACTTC
TRBD2,TRBJ2-1,.,TRBV5-4,CASSFFTSGREQFF,TGTGCCAGCAGCTTCTTCACTAGCGGAAGGGAGCAGTTCTTC
.,TRBJ1-2,.,TRBV9,CASSVGEQAIPYGYTF,TGTGCCAGCAGCGTAGGTGAACAGGCCATCCCCTATGGCTACACCTTC
.,TRBJ1-2,.,TRBV27,CASSAQGHRGGYTF,TGTGCCAGCAGTGCCCAGGGGCACCGAGGTGGCTACACCTTC
.,TRBJ1-5,.,TRBV30,CAWSVDTHQPQHF,TGTGCCTGGAGTGTAGACACGCATCAGCCCCAGCATTTT
TRBD2,TRBJ2-5,once,TRBV5-1,CASSLELAGAETQYF,TGCGCCAGCAGCTTGGAACTAGCGGGGGCAGAGACCCAGTACTTC
TRBD1,TRBJ2-3,.,TRBV7-9,CASSLALQGAVITDTQYF,TGTGCCAGCAGCTTAGCCTTACAGGGGGCGGTTATCACAGATACGCAGTATTTT
TRBD2,TRBJ2-1,.,TRBV7-2,CASSPPGLAGVWSYNEQFF,TGTGCCAGCAGCCCACCGGGACTAGCGGGAGTCTGGTCCTACAATGAGCAGTTCTTC
TRBD1,TRBJ2-7,.,TRBV7-2,CASSLTEGQGANEQYF,TGTGCCAGCAGCCTCACCGAGGGACAGGGGGCGAACGAGCAGTACTTC
TRBD1,TRBJ1-5,once,TRBV28,CASSSHGTGGEQPQHF,TGTGCCAGCAGTTCTCACGGGACAGGGGGCGAGCAGCCCCAGCATTTT
.,TRBJ1-1,.,TRBV6-2/TRBV6-3,CASSPGGQMNTEAFF,TGTGCCAGCAGCCCGGGCGGACAAATGAACACTGAAGCTTTCTTT
TRBD2,TRBJ2-1,.,TRBV25-1,CASSPAGVSNEQFF,TGTGCCAGCAGTCCAGCGGGAGTTAGCAATGAGCAGTTCTTC
.,TRBJ1-6,few,TRBV19,CASNTGNYNSPLHF,TGTGCCAGTAACACCGGGAACTATAATTCACCCCTCCACTTT
TRBD1,TRBJ2-3,.,TRBV2,CASSETGASTDTQYF,TGTGCCAGCAGTGAAACAGGGGCTAGCACAGATACGCAGTATTTT
.,TRBJ2-3,.,TRBV15,CATSRDFPGSTDTQYF,TGTGCCACCAGCAGAGATTTCCCGGGTAGCACAGATACGCAGTATTTT
.,TRBJ2-3,few,TRBV6-5,CASSTMGHTDTQYF,TGTGCCAGCAGCACCATGGGCCATACAGATACGCAGTATTTT
.,TRBJ2-1,.,TRBV14,CASSRGKYNEQFF,TGTGCCAGCAGCCGCGGCAAATACAATGAGCAGTTCTTC
TRBD1,TRBJ2-1,.,TRBV27,CASSLTGGTLGNEQFF,TGTGCCAGCAGTTTGACAGGGGGGACCCTAGGAAATGAGCAGTTCTTC
TRBD1,TRBJ2-3,.,TRBV18,CASSPDRGSTQYF,TGTGCCAGCTCCCCGGACAGGGGCTCGACGCAGTATTTT
.,TRBJ1-4,once,TRBV5-1,CASSFMSENEKLFF,TGCGCCAGCAGCTTTATGTCCGAGAATGAAAAACTGTTTTTT
TRBD2,TRBJ2-1,.,TRBV11-2,CASSFRLAESEQFF,TGTGCCAGCAGCTTCCGACTAGCAGAGTCGGAACAGTTCTTC
.,TRBJ1-2,.,TRBV5-4,CASSSYSEGGDGYTF,TGTGCCAGCAGTTCGTACTCTGAGGGTGGGGATGGCTACACCTTC
TRBD2,TRBJ2-2,.,TRBV4-1,CASSQGTSGPNTGELFF,TGCGCCAGCAGCCAAGGGACTAGCGGACCGAACACCGGGGAGCTGTTTTTT
TRBD1,TRBJ1-1,.,TRBV7-2,CASSLGGTGDTEAFF,TGTGCCAGCAGCTTAGGGGGGACAGGGGACACTGAAGCTTTCTTT
.,TRBJ2-7,.,TRBV18,CASSLRDSAYEQYF,TGTGCCAGCTCACTACGGGACTCCGCCTACGAGCAGTACTTC
TRBD2,TRBJ2-1,.,TRBV12-5,CASGLYGGDNEQFF,TGTGCTAGTGGTTTGTACGGGGGGGACAATGAGCAGTTCTTC
.,TRBJ2-1,.,TRBV29-1,CSVARQVRQFF,TGCAGCGTTGCAAGACAGGTGCGGCAGTTCTTC
.,TRBJ1-2,.,TRBV6-5,CASSLTERNYGYTF,TGTGCCAGCAGCCTGACAGAGAGAAACTATGGCTACACCTTC
.,TRBJ2-7,.,TRBV6-5,CASSYVSGVEYEQYF,TGTGCCAGCAGTTACGTTTCAGGGGTAGAGTACGAGCAGTACTTC
.,TRBJ1-4,few,TRBV2,CASSEGGEKLFF,TGTGCCAGCAGTGAGGGGGGGGAAAAACTGTTTTTT
TRBD1,TRBJ2-7,.,TRBV30,CAWSAGQLNYEQYF,TGTGCCTGGAGTGCGGGACAGCTCAACTACGAGCAGTACTTC
TRBD1,TRBJ2-3,.,TRBV5-1,CASSLGITGGGTDTQYF,TGCGCCAGCAGCTTAGGGATAACAGGGGGCGGAACAGATACGCAGTATTTT
.,TRBJ2-3,.,TRBV4-1,CASSPRQGGADTQYF,TGCGCCAGCAGCCCTCGACAGGGAGGAGCAGATACGCAGTATTTT
.,TRBJ1-5,once,TRBV12-3/TRBV12-4,CASSPPRQPQHF,TGTGCCAGCAGTCCCCCCCGGCAGCCCCAGCATTTT
TRBD1,TRBJ2-7,.,TRBV20-1,CSARTGDEQYF,TGCAGTGCGCGAACAGGGGACGAGCAGTACTTC
TRBD2,TRBJ2-7,.,TRBV7-2,CASSASGGTYEQYF,TGTGCCAGCAGCGCTAGCGGGGGAACCTACGAGCAGTACTTC
TRBD2,TRBJ2-7,once,TRBV20-1,CSAPGLAAF,TGCAGTGCTCCCGGACTAGCGGCATTC
.,TRBJ1-2,.,TRBV24-1,CATSSGGENGYTF,TGTGCCACCAGTTCGGGGGGGGAGAATGGCTACACCTTC
TRBD1,TRBJ1-1,.,TRBV5-1,CASSANRGQMHTEAFF,TGCGCCAGCAGCGCAAACAGGGGGCAAATGCACACTGAAGCTTTCTTT
.,TRBJ2-2,once,TRBV5-1,CASSWGTTNTGELFF,TGCGCCAGCAGCTGGGGGACAACTAACACCGGGGAGCTGTTTTTT